The subject of this entry is one T cell receptor (beta chain). The time point is: cycle 4 day 1 (C4D1), after less than seven weeks of nivolumab. Every patient experienced relapse after autologous stem cell transplantation, and brentuximab vedotin exposure varied. These data come from a study of PD-1 blockade in classical Hodgkin lymphoma. V lost 5 bases, J lost 3 bases, and 6 bases stayed unmatched. The CDR3 is 15 residues long. Germline V gives CDR1 MGHDK, CDR2 SYGVNS. Repertoires were generated with immunoSEQ multiplex PCR, while TCRdb's copy carries only in-frame clones and drops some. This table has about 17,000 clones, 80% to 90% appearing once.

The J gene is TRBJ2-2, the V gene TRBV25-1; the match to TRBD1 covers 7 bases. This receptor was identified in a human donor with classical Hodgkin lymphoma. The sequences come from peripheral blood mononuclear cells (PBMCs), collected before the fourth cycle of nivolumab. CDR3 sequence: CASSQGGVDTGELFF. The CDR3 DNA reads TGTGCCAGCAGTCAAGGGGGCGTGGACACCGGGGAGCTGTTTTTT.